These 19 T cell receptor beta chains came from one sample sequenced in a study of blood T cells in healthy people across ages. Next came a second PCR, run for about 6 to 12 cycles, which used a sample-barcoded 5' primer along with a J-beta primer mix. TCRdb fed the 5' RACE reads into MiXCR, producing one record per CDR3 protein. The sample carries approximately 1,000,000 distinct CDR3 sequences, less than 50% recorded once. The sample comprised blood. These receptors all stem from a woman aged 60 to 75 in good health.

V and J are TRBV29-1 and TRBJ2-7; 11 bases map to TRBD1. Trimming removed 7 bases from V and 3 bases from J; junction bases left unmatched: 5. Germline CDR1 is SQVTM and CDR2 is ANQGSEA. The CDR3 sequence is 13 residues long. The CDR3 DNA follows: TGCAGCGCAACGGGACAGGGGGGCTACGAGCAGTACTTC. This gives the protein CSATGQGGYEQYF.

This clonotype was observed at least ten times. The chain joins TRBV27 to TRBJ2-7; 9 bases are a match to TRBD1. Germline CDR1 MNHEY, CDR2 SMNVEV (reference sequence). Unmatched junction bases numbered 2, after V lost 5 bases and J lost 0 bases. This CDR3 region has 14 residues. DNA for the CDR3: TGTGCCAGCAGTCGGGACAGGGACTCCTACGAGCAGTACTTC. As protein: CASSRDRDSYEQYF.

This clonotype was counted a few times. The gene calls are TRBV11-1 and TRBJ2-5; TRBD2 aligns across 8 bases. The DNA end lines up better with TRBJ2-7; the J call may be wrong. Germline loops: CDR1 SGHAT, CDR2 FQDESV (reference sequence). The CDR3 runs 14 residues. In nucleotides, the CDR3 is TGTGCCAGCAGCTCTTTAGCGGGAAGGGGCGAGCAGTACTTC. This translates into CASSSLAGRGEQYF.

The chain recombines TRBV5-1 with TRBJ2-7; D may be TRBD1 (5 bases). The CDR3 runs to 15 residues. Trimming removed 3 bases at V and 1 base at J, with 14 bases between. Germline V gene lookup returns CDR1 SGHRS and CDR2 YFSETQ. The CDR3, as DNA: TGCGCCAGCAGCTCTAGGACAACCGCGTCCTACGAGCAGTACTTC. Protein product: CASSSRTTASYEQYF.

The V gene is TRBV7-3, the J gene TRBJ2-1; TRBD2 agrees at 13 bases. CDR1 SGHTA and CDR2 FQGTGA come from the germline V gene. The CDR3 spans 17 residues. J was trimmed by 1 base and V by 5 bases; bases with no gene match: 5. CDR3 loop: CASSPATSGRSYNEQFF. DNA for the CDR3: TGTGCCAGCAGCCCTGCGACTAGCGGGAGGTCCTACAATGAGCAGTTCTTC.

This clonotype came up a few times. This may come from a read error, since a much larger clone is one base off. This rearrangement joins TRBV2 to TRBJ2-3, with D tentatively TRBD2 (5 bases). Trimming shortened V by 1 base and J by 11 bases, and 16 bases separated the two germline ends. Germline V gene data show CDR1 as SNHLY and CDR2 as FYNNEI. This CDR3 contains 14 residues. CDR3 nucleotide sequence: TGTGCCAGCAGTGAAGGAGCTTCGAGGGCCCTGCAGTATTTT. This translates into CASSEGASRALQYF.

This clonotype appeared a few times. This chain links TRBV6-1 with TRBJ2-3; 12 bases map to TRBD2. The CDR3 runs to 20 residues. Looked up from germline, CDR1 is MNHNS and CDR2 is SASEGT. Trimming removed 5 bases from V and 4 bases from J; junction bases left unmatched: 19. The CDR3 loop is CASSPHPTLTSGSGADTQYF. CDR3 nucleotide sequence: TGTGCCAGCAGTCCCCACCCGACCTTGACTAGCGGGAGTGGTGCAGATACGCAGTATTTT.

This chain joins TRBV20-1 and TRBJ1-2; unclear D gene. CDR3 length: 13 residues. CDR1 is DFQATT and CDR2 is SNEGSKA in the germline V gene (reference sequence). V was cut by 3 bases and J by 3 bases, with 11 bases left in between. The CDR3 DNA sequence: TGCAGTGCTAGGGATTTGCTGGACTATGGCTACACCTTC. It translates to CSARDLLDYGYTF.

The CDR3 loop is CASSPGRQSQPQHF. The CDR3 nucleotides are TGTGCCAGCAGTCCGGGACGGCAAAGCCAGCCCCAGCATTTT. This chain uses TRBV2 with TRBJ1-5; possible D gene TRBD1, 5 bases. CDR1 is SNHLY, CDR2 FYNNEI, per germline. CDR3 length: 14 amino acids. V was clipped by 5 bases and J by 7 bases, with 15 bases between them.

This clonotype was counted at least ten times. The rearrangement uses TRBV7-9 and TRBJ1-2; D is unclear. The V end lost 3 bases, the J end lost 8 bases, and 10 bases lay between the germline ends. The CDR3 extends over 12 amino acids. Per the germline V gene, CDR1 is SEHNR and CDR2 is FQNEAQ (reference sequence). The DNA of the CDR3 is TGTGCCAGCAGCTTTAGCGAGGAGGGCTACACCTTC. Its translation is CASSFSEEGYTF. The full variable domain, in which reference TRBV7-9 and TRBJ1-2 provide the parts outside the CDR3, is DTGVSQNPRHKITKRGQNVTFRCDPISEHNRLYWYRQTLGQGPEFLTYFQNEAQLEKSRLLSDRFSAERPKGSFSTLEIQRTEQGDSAMYLCASSFSEEGYTFGSGTRLTVV.

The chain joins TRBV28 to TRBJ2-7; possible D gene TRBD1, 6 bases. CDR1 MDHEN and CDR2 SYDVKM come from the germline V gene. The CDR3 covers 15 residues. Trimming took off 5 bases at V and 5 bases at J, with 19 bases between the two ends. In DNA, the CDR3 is TGTGCCAGCAGTCCACCCCAGGGGTTTAGGAACGAGCAGTACTTC. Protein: CASSPPQGFRNEQYF.

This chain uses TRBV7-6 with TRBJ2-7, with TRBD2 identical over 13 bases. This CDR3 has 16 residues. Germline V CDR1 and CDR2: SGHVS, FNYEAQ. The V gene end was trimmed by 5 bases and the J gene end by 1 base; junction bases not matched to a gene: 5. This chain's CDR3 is CASSTRLAGGSYEQYF. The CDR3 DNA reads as TGTGCCAGCAGCACCCGACTAGCGGGAGGTTCCTACGAGCAGTACTTC. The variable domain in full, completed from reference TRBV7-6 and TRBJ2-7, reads GAGVSQSPRYKVTKRGQDVALRCDPISGHVSLYWYRQALGQGPEFLTYFNYEAQQDKSGLPNDRFSAERPEGSISTLTIQRTEQRDSAMYRCASSTRLAGGSYEQYFGPGTRLTVT.

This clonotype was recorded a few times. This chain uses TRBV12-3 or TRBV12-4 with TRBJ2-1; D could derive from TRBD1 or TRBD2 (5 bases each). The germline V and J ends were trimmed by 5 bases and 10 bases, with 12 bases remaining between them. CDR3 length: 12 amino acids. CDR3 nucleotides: TGTGCCAGCAGTATCACCGGGACCGAGCAGTTCTTC. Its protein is CASSITGTEQFF.

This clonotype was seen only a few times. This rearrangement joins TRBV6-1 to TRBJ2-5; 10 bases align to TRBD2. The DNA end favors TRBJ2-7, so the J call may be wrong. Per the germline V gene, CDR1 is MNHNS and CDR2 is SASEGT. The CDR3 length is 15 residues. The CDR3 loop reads CASNFASGSDYEQYF. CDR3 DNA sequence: TGTGCCAGCAACTTTGCTAGCGGGAGTGATTACGAGCAGTACTTC.

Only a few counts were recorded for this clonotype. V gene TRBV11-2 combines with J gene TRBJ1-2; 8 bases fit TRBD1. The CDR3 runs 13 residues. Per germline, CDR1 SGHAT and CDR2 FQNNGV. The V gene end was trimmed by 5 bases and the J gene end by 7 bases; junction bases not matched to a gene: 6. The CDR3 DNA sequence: TGTGCCAGCAGCCCTTGGACAGGGAGTGGCTACACCTTC. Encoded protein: CASSPWTGSGYTF.

The CDR3 region has the DNA TGTGCCAGCAGCCAAGATTCCTTTAGACTGGAACAGGGAAGGACCGGGGAGCTGTTTTTT. Translated: CASSQDSFRLEQGRTGELFF. V and J are TRBV4-2 and TRBJ2-2, with D perhaps matching TRBD1 (6 bases). Germline CDR1 is LGHNA and CDR2 is YNFKEQ. The V and J ends lost 0 bases and 5 bases respectively, with 25 bases between them. This CDR3 comprises 20 residues.

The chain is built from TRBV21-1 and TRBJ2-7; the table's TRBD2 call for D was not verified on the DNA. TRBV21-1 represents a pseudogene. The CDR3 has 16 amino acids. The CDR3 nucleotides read TGTGCCAGCAGCAGCCCTCGGAGACATAACTCCTACGAGCAGTACTTC. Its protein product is CASSSPRRHNSYEQYF.

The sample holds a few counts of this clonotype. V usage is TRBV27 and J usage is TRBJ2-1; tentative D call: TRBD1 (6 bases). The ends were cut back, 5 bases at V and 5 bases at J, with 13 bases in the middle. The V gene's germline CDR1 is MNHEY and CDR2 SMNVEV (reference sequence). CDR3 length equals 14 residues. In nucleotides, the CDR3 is TGTGCCAGCAGTAGGGGGTCATCCCACAATGAGCAGTTCTTC. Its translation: CASSRGSSHNEQFF.

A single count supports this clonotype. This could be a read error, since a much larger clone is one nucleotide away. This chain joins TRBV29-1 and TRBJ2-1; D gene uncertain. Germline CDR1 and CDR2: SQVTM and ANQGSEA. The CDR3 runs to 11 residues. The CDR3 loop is CSGELYNEQFF. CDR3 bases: TGCAGCGGTGAATTGTACAATGAGCAGTTCTTC.